This T cell receptor beta chain came from a study of brain T cells in children with intractable seizures. The assay was immunoSEQ multiplex PCR, and TCRdb's table has in-frame clones only and misses some. In the table there are around 100,000 clones, 85% to 95% of which are singletons. This clone was detected a few times. CDR1 and CDR2 from the germline V gene are SGHTA and FQGTGA. Trimming took 5 bases from V and 3 from J, leaving 8 bases between them. This CDR3 comprises 12 residues. The rearrangement joins TRBV7-3 to TRBJ2-7; D gene ambiguous. Sample: peripheral blood, taken at surgery. This TCR was sampled from a boy under two years old with hemimegalencephaly and intractable seizures. The CDR3 here is CASSPHNYEQYF. CDR3 nucleotides: TGTGCCAGCAGCCCTCACAACTACGAGCAGTACTTC. Using reference TRBV7-3 and TRBJ2-7 for the parts outside the CDR3, the full variable domain is GAGVSQTPSNKVTEKGKYVELRCDPISGHTALYWYRQSLGQGPEFLIYFQGTGAADDSGLPNDRFFAVRPEGSVSTLKIQRTERGDSAVYLCASSPHNYEQYFGPGTRLTVT.